These 21 T cell receptor beta chains originate from one sample sequenced in a study of shared T cell receptors in the human thymus. Profiled with immunoSEQ multiplex PCR; TCRdb holds only in-frame clones, not every one. The sample has hundreds of thousands of clones; 70% to 90% are singletons. These data also featured in a second study, about human thymus T cells.

Sequencing input: thymocytes. The receptors derive from a girl less than two years old with a congenital heart defect.

The chain recombines TRBV15 with TRBJ2-1; a possible D gene is TRBD1 (5 bases). The germline V gene has CDR1 LNHNV and CDR2 YYDKDF (reference sequence). The ends were cut back, 11 bases at V and 7 bases at J, with 15 bases in the middle. The CDR3 is made up of 12 amino acids. CDR3 amino acids: CAPITGINEQFF. The CDR3 region has the DNA TGTGCCCCGATCACAGGAATAAATGAGCAGTTCTTC.

The chain has TRBV7-6 and TRBJ1-2; perhaps TRBD1 as D (5 bases). In germline, CDR1 is SGHVS, CDR2 FNYEAQ. The CDR3 totals 18 residues. Trimming took 0 bases from V and 2 from J, leaving 19 bases between them. The CDR3 loop reads CASSLAPGEPGANYGYTF. Written as DNA, the CDR3 is TGTGCCAGCAGCTTAGCTCCGGGAGAGCCTGGGGCAAACTATGGCTACACCTTC. The entire variable domain, with the rest obtained from reference TRBV7-6 and TRBJ1-2, is as follows: GAGVSQSPRYKVTKRGQDVALRCDPISGHVSLYWYRQALGQGPEFLTYFNYEAQQDKSGLPNDRFSAERPEGSISTLTIQRTEQRDSAMYRCASSLAPGEPGANYGYTFGSGTRLTVV.

The chain joins TRBV28 to TRBJ1-2; the D is unclear. CDR1 is MDHEN and CDR2 is SYDVKM in the germline V gene. The V gene lost 2 bases and the J gene lost 3 bases, with 7 bases spanning the gap. There are 13 residues in the CDR3. This CDR3 is CASSLAQHYGYTF. Here the CDR3 DNA reads TGTGCCAGCAGTTTAGCACAGCACTATGGCTACACCTTC.

The J gene is TRBJ1-1, the V gene TRBV29-1; maybe TRBD1 (5 bases). Germline CDR1 reads SQVTM; CDR2 reads ANQGSEA. V was shortened by 6 bases and J by 7 bases, with 9 bases between the two germline ends. This CDR3 is built from 10 residues. The CDR3 protein is CSVQGGEAFF. The CDR3 coding sequence is TGCAGCGTCCAGGGAGGTGAAGCTTTCTTT.

This chain connects TRBV28 to TRBJ1-5; TRBD1 aligns across 9 bases. This CDR3 region has 16 residues. V shed 5 bases, J shed 0 bases, and the junction held 5 bases outside the gene matches. Per the germline V gene, CDR1 is MDHEN and CDR2 is SYDVKM. DNA of the CDR3: TGTGCCAGCAGTCCCGGGACAGGGTATAGCAATCAGCCCCAGCATTTT. As protein: CASSPGTGYSNQPQHF.

The V gene is TRBV2, the J gene TRBJ2-2, with 7 bases lining up with TRBD2. The ends lost 4 bases at V and 1 base at J; junction bases unmatched: 12. CDR1 is SNHLY and CDR2 is FYNNEI in the germline V gene. The CDR3 is 18 residues long. The CDR3, as DNA: TGTGCCAGCAGTGGTCTCAGCGGGGCGGACGTGAACACCGGGGAGCTGTTTTTT. As protein: CASSGLSGADVNTGELFF.

The genes are TRBV4-1 and TRBJ1-2, with D possibly being TRBD1 (5 bases). Trimming removed 0 bases at V and 5 bases at J, with 16 bases between. CDR1 and CDR2 from the germline V gene are MGHRA and YSYEKL. This CDR3 has 16 residues. CDR3 amino acids: CASSQDARDGHYGYTF. CDR3 DNA sequence: TGCGCCAGCAGCCAAGACGCGCGAGACGGACATTATGGCTACACCTTC.

V is TRBV5-1 and J is TRBJ2-7; 8 bases align to TRBD1. The CDR3 is 14 residues long. Germline V gene data show CDR1 as SGHRS and CDR2 as YFSETQ. V was pared by 4 bases and J by 5 bases, with 8 bases of the junction left unmatched. The CDR3 here is CASSQDRVWNEQYF. CDR3 nucleotide sequence: TGCGCCAGCAGCCAGGACAGGGTCTGGAACGAGCAGTACTTC. Looking up the rest from reference TRBV5-1 and TRBJ2-7 gives the full variable domain: KAGVTQTPRYLIKTRGQQVTLSCSPISGHRSVSWYQQTPGQGLQFLFEYFSETQRNKGNFPGRFSGRQFSNSRSEMNVSTLELGDSALYLCASSQDRVWNEQYFGPGTRLTVT.

J is TRBJ2-7 and V is TRBV6-1; D remains unclear. V dropped 6 bases and J dropped 0 bases, with 12 bases sitting between them. The CDR3 runs to 14 residues. Germline V CDR1 and CDR2: MNHNS, SASEGT. CDR3 loop: CASRRLEGSYEQYF. DNA of the CDR3: TGTGCCAGCAGGAGGTTGGAAGGCTCCTACGAGCAGTACTTC.

The V call is TRBV9, the J call TRBJ1-3; D remains ambiguous. Per the germline V gene, CDR1 is SGDLS and CDR2 is YYNGEE. The CDR3 contains 15 residues. V shed 3 bases and J shed 0 bases, with 10 bases lying between them. CDR3 sequence: CASSGTESSGNTIYF. The DNA of the CDR3 is TGTGCCAGCAGCGGGACTGAAAGCTCTGGAAACACCATATATTTT.

The chain combines TRBV27 with TRBJ2-3, with a tentative D call TRBD2 (6 bases). CDR3 length equals 13 residues. V gave up 10 bases and J gave up 5 bases, with 16 bases separating them. Germline-derived CDR1 and CDR2 are MNHEY and SMNVEV (reference sequence). Here the CDR3 DNA reads TGTGCCACCCGAGGGGAGGTGAGAGATACGCAGTATTTT. Amino acid sequence: CATRGEVRDTQYF.

The genes are TRBV27 and TRBJ2-1; a possible D gene is TRBD2 (6 bases). V lost 5 bases and J lost 8, with 22 bases in between. The germline gives CDR1 MNHEY, CDR2 SMNVEV (reference sequence). This CDR3 contains 16 residues. CDR3 region: CASSPLYAGPRDEQFF. In DNA, the CDR3 is TGTGCCAGCAGTCCCCTTTATGCGGGGCCACGCGATGAGCAGTTCTTC.

In this sample, this clone turned up a few times. This chain links TRBV4-1 with TRBJ1-2, with TRBD1 matching over 8 bases. The germline CDR1 and CDR2 sequences are MGHRA and YSYEKL. The ends lost 1 base at V and 0 bases at J; junction bases unmatched: 13. The CDR3 is 19 amino acids. CDR3: CASSQVRDRFPQPNYGYTF. The CDR3 DNA sequence: TGCGCCAGCAGCCAAGTCCGGGACAGGTTTCCTCAACCTAACTATGGCTACACCTTC.

This sequence joins TRBV2 and TRBJ1-1; 7 bases fit TRBD1. This CDR3 is 12 amino acids long. CDR1 SNHLY and CDR2 FYNNEI come from the germline V gene. V was pared by 7 bases and J by 9 bases, with 8 bases of the junction left unmatched. Here the CDR3 reads CASTIPGQQAFF. In DNA, the CDR3 is TGTGCCAGCACAATCCCGGGACAGCAAGCTTTCTTT.

The chain's CDR3 is CASSFGPLAGSQETQYF. Written as DNA, the CDR3 is TGTGCCAGCAGTTTCGGTCCACTAGCGGGGTCCCAAGAGACCCAGTACTTC. The rearrangement uses TRBV27 and TRBJ2-5; 10 bases agree with TRBD2. The CDR3 totals 17 residues. Trimming removed 3 bases from V and 1 base from J; junction bases left unmatched: 8. Germline assignment: CDR1 MNHEY and CDR2 SMNVEV (reference sequence).

J is TRBJ1-1 and V is TRBV27; TRBD1 is a possible D gene (5 bases). CDR3 length equals 16 residues. The germline V and J ends were trimmed by 5 bases and 0 bases, with 16 bases remaining between them. The germline V gene encodes CDR1 MNHEY and CDR2 SMNVEV (reference sequence). The CDR3 DNA sequence: TGTGCCAGCAGTCCCCCCCGCGGGGCCCTGAACACTGAAGCTTTCTTT. Translated, it gives CASSPPRGALNTEAFF.

V is TRBV2 and J is TRBJ1-3; a weak D match, TRBD1 (6 bases). The germline CDR1 and CDR2 sequences are SNHLY and FYNNEI. The CDR3 consists of 18 residues. Trimming removed 2 bases at V and 1 base at J, with 18 bases between. CDR3 DNA sequence: TGTGCCAGCAGTGAACGGGGGGACACCCAAAGTTCTGGAAACACCATATATTTT. This encodes CASSERGDTQSSGNTIYF.

The rearrangement links TRBV27 to TRBJ2-7, with D possibly being TRBD2 (5 bases). The V and J ends lost 6 bases and 4 bases respectively, with 13 bases between them. This CDR3 contains 13 residues. Per the germline V gene, CDR1 is MNHEY and CDR2 is SMNVEV (reference sequence). The CDR3 DNA follows: TGTGCCAGCAGAGAACACACTAGTTACGAGCAGTACTTC. Its translation: CASREHTSYEQYF.

The chain is built from TRBV11-2 and TRBJ1-6; perhaps TRBD1 as D (5 bases). The ends were cut back, 1 base at V and 6 bases at J, with 19 bases in the middle. This CDR3 is built from 18 residues. CDR1 and CDR2 (germline): SGHAT, FQNNGV. CDR3 nucleotides: TGTGCCAGCAGCTTAGGGAGGGGCAGCCCCTTTATTAATTCACCCCTCCACTTT. Its protein is CASSLGRGSPFINSPLHF.

The chain has TRBV4-3 and TRBJ2-3; perhaps TRBD2 as D (5 bases). With 4 bases removed from V and 2 bases from J, the gap between germline ends came to 10 bases. Germline loops: CDR1 LGHNA, CDR2 YSLEER. There are 14 residues in the CDR3. For the CDR3, the DNA is TGCGCCAGCAGCCTATCCCGGGACACAGATACGCAGTATTTT. Its protein is CASSLSRDTDTQYF.

In nucleotides, the CDR3 is TGTGCCAGCAGCTTGAAGAGACAGACTACTAGCGGGGGGAACACAGATACGCAGTATTTT. Amino acids: CASSLKRQTTSGGNTDTQYF. The chain carries TRBV5-4 and TRBJ2-3; 12 nucleotides align to TRBD2. Germline CDR1 reads SGHNT; CDR2 reads YYREEE (reference sequence). The CDR3 covers 20 residues. J lost 2 bases, V lost 1 base, and 14 bases had no gene match.